The 26 T cell receptor beta chains below were found in one sample sequenced in a study of cytomegalovirus exposure and HLA in healthy donors. The PCR made use of 60 Vbeta and 13 Jbeta primers. The table came from immunoSEQ multiplex PCR; TCRdb's copy has only in-frame clones and leaves some out. The sample has 120,000 to 150,000 clones, about 80% seen once. The source material was PBMCs. These receptors were obtained from a woman aged 40 to 50 in good health and CMV-seronegative.

The V call is TRBV7-9, the J call TRBJ2-5; D uncertain. There are 12 residues in the CDR3. V was shortened by 4 bases and J by 6 bases, with 9 bases between the two germline ends. Germline-derived CDR1 and CDR2 are SEHNR and FQNEAQ (reference sequence). CDR3 sequence: CASSSLVQTQYF. CDR3 nucleotides: TGTGCCAGCAGCTCCCTTGTCCAGACCCAGTACTTC.

This chain connects TRBV5-1 to TRBJ1-1, with 7 bases identical to TRBD1. Germline CDR1 reads SGHRS; CDR2 reads YFSETQ. J was trimmed by 4 bases and V by 5 bases; bases with no gene match: 5. The CDR3 runs to 13 residues. CDR3 DNA sequence: TGCGCCAGCAGACTACAGGGGAGCACTGAAGCTTTCTTT. Translating it yields CASRLQGSTEAFF.

The chain recombines TRBV5-1 with TRBJ2-7; D may be TRBD1 (6 bases). The CDR3 is made up of 15 amino acids. CDR1 is SGHRS and CDR2 is YFSETQ in the germline V gene. Between the trimmed V and J ends, which lost 0 bases and 2 bases, there was a span of 12 bases. Here the CDR3 reads CASSLGQVITYEQYF. The CDR3 nucleotides are TGCGCCAGCAGCTTGGGACAGGTTATTACCTACGAGCAGTACTTC.

With respect to this clone: Different DNA sequences within this sample yield the same CDR3. The chain couples TRBV6-5 to TRBJ2-1; D is uncertain. Germline CDR1 is MNHEY and CDR2 is SVGAGI. The V gene lost 2 bases and the J gene lost 1 base, with 9 bases spanning the gap. The CDR3 contains 15 residues. In DNA form, the CDR3 reads TGTGCCAGCAGTTACGCAAGAGGTTCCTACAATGAGCAGTTCTTC. Its translation: CASSYARGSYNEQFF.

In this sample, this clone turned up a few times. This rearrangement joins TRBV4-2 to TRBJ1-6; D might be TRBD1 (6 bases). The CDR3 is made up of 16 amino acids. Trimming shortened V by 4 bases and J by 3 bases, and 13 bases separated the two germline ends. Germline values: CDR1 LGHNA, CDR2 YNFKEQ. The CDR3 loop reads CASSRQGTIYNSPLHF. The CDR3 DNA is TGTGCCAGCAGCCGGCAGGGGACGATCTATAATTCACCCCTCCACTTT.

This clone has a handful of counts. The chain combines TRBV28 with TRBJ2-1, with a weak D call TRBD1 (6 bases). Trimming removed 4 bases at V and 8 bases at J, with 12 bases between. The CDR3 totals 13 residues. Germline V CDR1 and CDR2: MDHEN, SYDVKM. The CDR3 protein is CASSSTGKYEQFF. The CDR3 DNA sequence: TGTGCCAGCAGTTCCACAGGGAAATATGAGCAGTTCTTC.

This clone was picked up a small number of times. This rearrangement joins TRBV6-5 to TRBJ2-5, with D tentatively TRBD1 (6 bases). The DNA end lines up better with TRBJ2-7; the J call may be wrong. The CDR3 is 15 amino acids. CDR1 is MNHEY, CDR2 SVGAGI, per germline. CDR3 sequence reads: CASSNQGSWSYEQYF. The CDR3 bases are TGTGCCAGCAGTAACCAGGGGTCCTGGTCCTACGAGCAGTACTTC.

The genes are TRBV7-3 and TRBJ2-2; 8 nucleotides match TRBD1. The CDR3 runs to 15 residues. V lost 7 bases and J lost 4; bases outside the gene matches: 8. Germline CDR1 SGHTA, CDR2 FQGTGA. The CDR3, as DNA: TGTGCCAGCAACTTCATTACAGGGGGCACCGGGGAGCTGTTTTTT. The encoded protein is CASNFITGGTGELFF.

The genes are TRBV27 and TRBJ2-1; 8 nucleotides agree with TRBD2. The CDR3 is 17 residues long. V dropped 3 bases and J dropped 5; count of bases not matched to a gene: 12. Germline V CDR1 and CDR2: MNHEY, SMNVEV (reference sequence). CDR3 sequence (DNA): TGTGCCAGCAGTTTCCAGACTAGCGATATCTTCCACAATGAGCAGTTCTTC. This encodes CASSFQTSDIFHNEQFF.

In its sample, this clone was seen a few times. CDR3 in amino acids: CASSQDLPQGSSSYTF. DNA for the CDR3: TGTGCCAGCAGCCAAGATCTCCCACAGGGGTCGAGCAGCTACACCTTC. This chain uses TRBV4-2 with TRBJ1-2, with TRBD1 matching over 7 bases. This CDR3 spans 16 amino acids. Trimming cost V 0 bases and J 9 bases; bases outside gene matches: 13. Germline CDR1 and CDR2: LGHNA and YNFKEQ.

V is TRBV5-4 and J is TRBJ2-5, with a weak D call TRBD2 (7 bases). V was trimmed by 1 base and J by 5 bases, leaving 9 bases between them. This CDR3 contains 13 residues. Germline CDR1 reads SGHNT; CDR2 reads YYREEE (reference sequence). The CDR3 spells CASSLKGGETQYF. In nucleotides, the CDR3 is TGTGCCAGCAGCTTGAAGGGGGGGGAGACCCAGTACTTC.

The rearrangement joins TRBV28 to TRBJ2-1; 9 nucleotides agree with TRBD2. Per germline, CDR1 MDHEN and CDR2 SYDVKM. This CDR3 has 17 residues. Germline trimming cut 1 base from V and 3 bases from J; bases unmatched to any gene: 7. CDR3 sequence reads: CASSLFASGNRYNEQFF. The CDR3, as DNA: TGTGCCAGCAGTTTATTTGCTAGCGGGAACCGCTACAATGAGCAGTTCTTC.

Of note for this clone: One end of the junction does not line up with germline, which may come from a read error. This specimen includes other DNA sequences encoding the same CDR3. This chain connects TRBV10-3 to TRBJ2-7; 10 nucleotides agree with TRBD2. Germline V CDR1 and CDR2: ENHRY, SYGVKD. This CDR3 region has 15 residues. CDR3: CAISEGASGGYEQYF. The CDR3 bases are TGTGCTATCAGTGAAGGGGCTAGCGGGGGTTACGAGCAGTACTTC.

The genes are TRBV27 and TRBJ2-2, with TRBD2 identical over 12 bases. The ends lost 5 bases at V and 4 bases at J; junction bases unmatched: 5. Germline V CDR1 and CDR2: MNHEY, SMNVEV (reference sequence). The CDR3 has 16 residues. CDR3 nucleotides: TGTGCCAGCAGTCAGACTAGCGGGAGTTTCACCGGGGAGCTGTTTTTT. It encodes CASSQTSGSFTGELFF.

Only one count was recorded for this clone. The gene calls are TRBV7-2 and TRBJ2-1, with D maybe TRBD1 (5 bases). This CDR3 is built from 15 residues. V gave up 3 bases and J gave up 6 bases, with 15 bases separating them. The germline V gene has CDR1 SGHTA and CDR2 FQGNSA. CDR3 protein: CASSLPQALGNEQFF. CDR3 nucleotides: TGTGCCAGCAGCTTGCCACAGGCGTTGGGCAATGAGCAGTTCTTC.

V usage is TRBV18 and J usage is TRBJ2-3; D might be TRBD2 (6 bases). V was cut by 3 bases and J by 1 base, with 11 bases left in between. This CDR3 comprises 15 residues. Germline values: CDR1 KGHSH, CDR2 LQKENI. DNA for the CDR3: TGTGCCAGCTCACCGAGGGCGGGACGCACAGATACGCAGTATTTT. Protein sequence: CASSPRAGRTDTQYF. Complete variable domain (other parts from reference TRBV18 and TRBJ2-3): NAGVMQNPRHLVRRRGQEARLRCSPMKGHSHVYWYRQLPEEGLKFMVYLQKENIIDESGMPKERFSAEFPKEGPSILRIQQVVRGDSAAYFCASSPRAGRTDTQYFGPGTRLTVL.

The rearrangement joins TRBV14 to TRBJ2-4; 9 nucleotides line up with TRBD2. Germline V gene lookup returns CDR1 SGHDN and CDR2 FVKESK. CDR3 length: 15 amino acids. Trimming cost V 4 bases and J 6 bases; bases outside gene matches: 7. CDR3: CASSLHSGSANIQYF. CDR3 sequence (DNA): TGTGCCAGCAGCCTACATAGCGGGAGCGCAAACATTCAGTACTTC.

This chain joins TRBV2 and TRBJ1-6; possibly TRBD1 for D (5 bases). The V gene's germline CDR1 is SNHLY and CDR2 FYNNEI. CDR3 length: 15 amino acids. Trimming stripped 7 bases from V and 5 bases from J, with 15 bases between. The CDR3 sequence: CASMTDRSNNSPLHF. The CDR3 nucleotides read TGTGCCAGCATGACAGACAGATCTAATAATTCACCCCTCCACTTT.

This clone was observed a handful of times. CDR3 nucleotide sequence: TGTGCCAGCAGCCGTTCCGGGACAGTGAACACTGAAGCTTTCTTT. Amino acids: CASSRSGTVNTEAFF. The chain uses TRBV7-3 and TRBJ1-1, with 7 bases that match TRBD1. Germline V CDR1 and CDR2: SGHTA, FQGTGA. This CDR3 spans 15 amino acids. The junction had 6 bases not matched to a gene; V was cut back by 5 bases and J by 0 bases.

J is TRBJ2-7 and V is TRBV27, with 9 bases fitting TRBD1. V lost 1 base, J lost 0 bases, and 7 bases stayed unmatched. The CDR3 loop spans 17 amino acids. Germline CDR1 reads MNHEY; CDR2 reads SMNVEV (reference sequence). CDR3 sequence reads: CASSLLAGTGPSYEQYF. The CDR3 region has the DNA TGTGCCAGCAGTTTATTGGCGGGGACAGGGCCCTCCTACGAGCAGTACTTC.

The genes are TRBV11-2 and TRBJ1-3; the D gene is possibly TRBD1 (5 bases). Germline-derived CDR1 and CDR2 are SGHAT and FQNNGV. This CDR3 has 16 residues. Trimming removed 1 base from V and 0 bases from J, with 10 bases in between. CDR3 loop: CASSLVGAYSGNTIYF. The CDR3 DNA is TGTGCCAGCAGCTTAGTAGGGGCCTACTCTGGAAACACCATATATTTT.

The chain combines TRBV20-1 with TRBJ2-5; D remains ambiguous. CDR3 length: 11 residues. The V end was cut by 3 bases, the J end by 4 bases, with 6 bases between. Germline loops: CDR1 DFQATT, CDR2 SNEGSKA (reference sequence). The CDR3 sequence is CSASSRETQYF. The CDR3 DNA sequence: TGCAGTGCTAGTTCGCGAGAGACCCAGTACTTC.

The chain recombines TRBV10-3 with TRBJ2-5, with TRBD2 as a possible D gene (6 bases). This CDR3 is built from 12 residues. V lost 8 bases to trimming and J lost 4 bases, with 11 bases between them. Germline V gene lookup returns CDR1 ENHRY and CDR2 SYGVKD. The CDR3, as DNA: TGTGCCATCGCCGGAGGGACAGAGACCCAGTACTTC. Encoded protein: CAIAGGTETQYF.

The chain joins TRBV15 to TRBJ1-2, with D perhaps TRBD1 (5 bases). The CDR3 sequence is 15 residues long. V lost 2 bases and J 4 bases, leaving 14 bases between the germline ends. CDR1 is LNHNV and CDR2 is YYDKDF in the germline V gene (reference sequence). CDR3 amino acids: CATSRLQGFGYGYTF. The CDR3 DNA reads TGTGCCACCAGCAGACTTCAGGGATTCGGCTATGGCTACACCTTC.

The chain joins TRBV11-2 to TRBJ1-1, with TRBD1 as a possible D gene (5 bases). V was trimmed by 5 bases and J by 11 bases, leaving 24 bases between them. Germline V lookup: CDR1 SGHAT, CDR2 FQNNGV. The CDR3 sequence is 15 residues long. In DNA, the CDR3 is TGTGCCAGCAGCCCCTCCCGGGACTGGCGTTTGAACGCTTTCTTT. This codes for CASSPSRDWRLNAFF.

Only a few counts were recorded for this clone. For the CDR3, the DNA is TGTGCCAGCAGTGGTGCGACAGGGGCAAACTATGGCTACACCTTC. It encodes CASSGATGANYGYTF. The rearrangement links TRBV25-1 to TRBJ1-2; the match to TRBD1 covers 8 bases. V shed 4 bases and J 2 bases; nucleotides not matched to a gene: 6. Germline V CDR1 and CDR2: MGHDK, SYGVNS. The CDR3 covers 15 residues.